The T cell receptor (beta chain) under discussion was sequenced for a study of blood T cells in healthy people across ages (dated by TCRdb to between 2014 and 2016). In terms of the full investigation: Template switching captured roughly one uniquely barcoded TCR beta cDNA molecule per two T cells in model experiments. Four age groups were formed from the donors: young (average about 15 years), middle-aged (around 40), aged (62) and long-lived (more than 75). For two donors (one aged 18 to 29 and one aged 80 or older), the study analyzed two additional independent replicas of 1 million unique cDNA reads from the same blood draw. Age-related changes in TCR beta repertoire diversity were measured in the study by deep sequencing normalized with unique cDNA molecular identifiers.

The CDR3 starts with the cysteine, ends with the phenylalanine, and has 14 residues. Just the 42-base CDR3 DNA is kept, in frame starting at base 1. Trimming removed 5 bases from V and 2 bases from J, leaving 10 bases between the germline ends. Per the germline V gene, SGHAT is the CDR1 and FQNNGV is the CDR2. Receptors were amplified or captured by 5' RACE. Data came from an Illumina HiSeq 2500. A second PCR of about 6 to 11 cycles was performed with a sample-barcoded 5' primer and a J-beta primer mix. Each TCR beta cDNA molecule received a unique molecular identifier from a template-switch 5' adaptor carrying 12 random nucleotides. Each sample yielded at least 2.5 million CDR3-containing paired-end reads. First-strand cDNA was synthesized from all RNA with the Mint cDNA synthesis kit, primed by a TRBC-specific oligonucleotide. All cDNA was treated with uracil-DNA glycosylase and then went through a first 18-cycle PCR with the universal primers M1SS and BC2_uni_R. The authors processed their data as follows. For normalization, 1 million high-quality reads, each with a distinct molecular identifier, were randomly selected from each sample. Reads with shared molecular identifiers were discarded instead of being binned into consensus sequences. MiTCR, set to a Q25 quality threshold and the strictest error-elimination algorithm, was used for CDR3 identification, clonotype clustering and error correction. A nonparametric unseen species model with Euler transformation was used to estimate a lower bound on total TCR beta diversity. TCRdb redid the processing of the public reads, applying fastp at Q25 and MiXCR, and retained in-frame beta chains. Rows are combined by CDR3 protein, so each entry shows the most common genes and DNA. The V and J calls reflect TCRdb's pipeline rather than the authors' work. This sample lists 800,000 or so distinct CDR3 sequences; 20% to 30% were detected once. The ten largest clones add up to roughly 3.8% of the sample.

Beyond this particular receptor, the publication reports: Compared with the aged group, the long-lived group had more naive CD4+ T cells, fewer expanded clones and increased TCR diversity, suggesting age selection. Observed TCR beta diversity per million T cells fell roughly linearly with age, and a significant reduction was already apparent by age around 40. Because the CMV infection status of the donors was unknown, age-related changes in expanded clonotypes may potentially have been confounded. A strong correlation was found between observed TCR beta diversity and the percentage of naive T cells measured by flow cytometry. Bulk unsorted PBMC profiling prevented conclusive comparison of naive and antigen-experienced compartments. Estimates of total diversity based on one million sequenced T cells were considered lower bounds and underestimates.

This clonotype was found a few times. Its antigen remains undetermined. No much larger clone is present one base from it, and per-base qualities are unavailable. The donors were under 40 Caucasian individuals from Russia, aged 6 to 90 years, who were systemically healthy. Approximately 9.7 milliliters of peripheral blood were drawn from each donor into EDTA-treated Vacutainer tubes. PBMCs were isolated by Ficoll-Paque density-gradient centrifugation, with at least 6 million obtained per sample. Total RNA, at least 6 micrograms per sample, was extracted from PBMCs with Trizol reagent. For every donor, an aliquot of PBMCs went through flow cytometry to measure the percentages of naive CD45RAhigh/CD27high T cells. The sample was also linked to a second study, of T cells of mothers and their children. As that second study puts it: Nine systemically healthy Caucasian individuals, comprising three mothers and their six children, were included as donors. cDNA synthesis consumed the entire amount of extracted RNA, loaded at approximately 1.6 ug RNA in each 15 ul reaction. In the second PCR, the M1S primer introduced both the sample barcodes and 2-4 random nucleotides. Over 8 million TCR beta CDR3 reads came from each mother, compared with millions of reads from each child. In both related and unrelated pairs, thymic selection shapes the output of TCR recombination in a similar way, with inherited differences having only a minor effect. Normalized repertoire overlap was always slightly but never significantly higher in related than unrelated mother-child pairs. Persistent microchimeric T cell clones were not detected, at a sensitivity of around 95 clones per million clonotypes. Deep NGS was used in the study to compare the TCR beta repertoires of mothers and children and to look for features that separate related mother-child pairs from unrelated individuals. On average, the children were approximately 12 +/- 4 years old, while the mothers were about 40 +/- 4 years old. After adapter ligation with NEBNext reagents, the libraries were sequenced on Illumina HiSeq 2000 with 100+100 nt paired-end reads. To avoid cross-contamination, the mother libraries and the child libraries were prepared a month apart and sequenced in separate runs. Each donor had between roughly 450,000 and 2,100,000 distinct TCR beta clonotypes identified. Naive TCR beta clonotypes were estimated from low-frequency clonotypes matched to each donor's FACS-determined naive share, without sorting.

Recombination connected TRBV11-2 to TRBJ2-1; confidence is insufficient to name the D gene. The sample consisted of blood. This TCR came from a boy younger than 18 in good health. The sequence in DNA is TGTGCCAGCAGCCCGCTGTTGGCCTACAATGAGCAGTTCTTC. It specifies CASSPLLAYNEQFF.